Here is one T cell receptor beta chain with its context. This clone was counted at least ten times. Its antigen is not yet known. The sequence runs out 3 residues before the end of the CDR3; the remainder is reconstructed from the germline J gene. Both CVID patients and healthy controls were predominantly of Caucasian heritage. Heparinized peripheral whole blood samples of roughly 5 to 8 ml were obtained from each donor. TCRbeta CDR3 repertoires were sequenced from genomic DNA of adults with common variable immune deficiency (CVID) and healthy adult controls. The control group comprised approximately 22 healthy adult volunteers, about twelve female and approximately ten male, aged about 23 to 70 years with a mean age of approximately 35. Diluted blood was subjected to density centrifugation over Hypaque 1077 or Ficoll-Paque for isolation of peripheral blood mononuclear cells. Genomic DNA was extracted from unsorted mononuclear cells by Qiagen column purification or by a centrifugation-based method.

Equivalent amounts of genomic DNA from CVID and control samples were used as sequencing input. For every sample, a 60 bp segment covering the rearranged TCRbeta CDR3 region was amplified and then sequenced. The immunoSEQ assay, a bias-corrected multiplex PCR combined with high-throughput sequencing, was used to amplify TCRbeta. In the source study's methods: Every unique nucleotide sequence was considered a clone and was annotated with V, D and J genes, copy number and frequency. Sequences were labeled productive if in frame, and non-productive if out of frame or containing stop codons. As previously described, clonality was calculated on the basis of Shannon's entropy. The predicted amino acid sequences of productive clones were used to derive the mean CDR3 Kyte-Doolittle hydropathy. Scaled V gene usage was hierarchically clustered using Manhattan distance and complete linkage with the R hclust function. To assess clone sharing by CDR3 amino acid sequence, 12 repertoires per group were resampled over 100 rounds. The repertoires were searched for 55 to 75 published EBV-specific TCRbeta sequences and a few hundred published CMV-specific TCRbeta sequences. After a couple of CVID samples that produced fewer than 10,000 sequences were dropped from the analysis, some 42 CVID repertoires remained. Here the immuneACCESS table is served through TCRdb, limited to in-frame sequences with V and J called. Missing clones are a known gap in these copies; in checked studies unresolved V genes cover under half, and the rest lacks a known reason. V, J and clone size reflect that table, while D and trimming were determined from the DNA. The table shows more than 30,000 clones here, with no singletons. The leading ten clones occupy around 4.5% of the sample.

These data are taken from a study of T cell clonality in common variable immunodeficiency (dated by TCRdb to 2015 to 2017). Study-level results and caveats: Differences among patients in the CVID cohort limited the correlations between repertoire features and clinical complications. It was noted by the authors that sequencing of the repertoires of T cell subpopulations would be needed to clarify the cause of the increased clonality in CVID. TCRbeta clonality was higher in CVID subjects than in healthy controls (t-test p = 0.018), and the increase was most characteristic of about a third of subjects. Even though DNA input was equal, the average per sample came to roughly 80,000 unique sequences for controls compared with approximately 29,000 for CVID samples. Fewer TCRbeta clones were shared among CVID subjects than among healthy controls (p < 0.0001). CVID TCRbeta sequences were reported to have fewer deletions and N-nucleotide insertions and to lack highly modified clones with 13 or more V deletions.

V lost 3 bases and J lost 8 bases, and the count of bases not matched to a germline gene is 0. The germline V gene supplies CDR1 SGHDT and CDR2 YYEEEE. From the cysteine up to the phenylalanine, the CDR3 has a length of 13 residues. Shown are 30 bases from within the CDR3, in frame from base 1. The sequenced sample consisted of peripheral blood mononuclear cells. The TCR comes from a person aged 18 to 69 in good health. The V gene is TRBV5-6 and the J gene is TRBJ1-6, and 9 bases in between align with TRBD1. The sequenced part of the CDR3 DNA is TGTGCCAGCAGCTGGACAGGGGATTCACCC. This encodes CASSWTGDSP. The whole CDR3 protein is CASSWTGDSPLHF.